This T cell receptor (beta chain) is from a study of blood T cell repertoires in COVID-19. About the study: Material from acute and convalescent COVID-19 was sourced from the United States, Italy and Spain. T cells, B-cell-depleted T cells, or PBMCs provided the cDNA or gDNA that served as material.

The germline V gene has CDR1 ENHRY and CDR2 SYGVKD. V was pared by 6 bases and J by 7 bases, with 13 bases between. CDR3 length: 13 residues. Produced via immunoSEQ multiplex PCR; TCRdb's table is partial and in-frame only. The profile shows about 200,000 clones, around 90% of them singletons. This clone was seen a handful of times. Specimen: peripheral blood. This rearrangement joins TRBV10-3 to TRBJ2-1; D is perhaps TRBD2 (6 bases). This sequence originates from a man in his 60s who had recovered from COVID-19. DNA for the CDR3: TGTGCCATCAGGCAATCTAGCGTTAATGAGCAGTTCTTC. Translated: CAIRQSSVNEQFF.